Shown below are 20 T cell receptor beta chains from a single sample sequenced in a study of shared clonotypes between healthy human individuals. Positive CCR7 selection of CD45RO-negative cells yielded the naive CD8 cells, and terminally differentiated effector memory CD45RA+ cells were excluded. TCRdb keeps only in-frame clones here, not all; method: immunoSEQ multiplex PCR. The data show roughly 850,000 clones, about 96% seen once. Sequencing was done on a sample of naive CD8+ T cells sorted from blood. The receptor set was obtained from a man aged 25-45 years in good health.

The chain has TRBV4-1 and TRBJ1-4, with 9 nucleotides matching TRBD1. Germline values: CDR1 MGHRA, CDR2 YSYEKL. CDR3 size: 15 residues. V lost 4 bases to trimming and J lost 12 bases; unmatched junction nucleotides: 12. The chain's CDR3 is CASSPIGDREFELFF. The CDR3 DNA sequence: TGCGCCAGCAGCCCGATAGGGGACAGGGAGTTTGAACTGTTTTTT.

The chain links TRBV28 to TRBJ1-2; D gene unclear. Trimming stripped 5 bases from V and 4 bases from J, with 14 bases between. Germline CDR1 is MDHEN and CDR2 is SYDVKM. This CDR3 is built from 14 residues. The CDR3 is CASSLNLQVYGYTF. The CDR3 DNA reads TGTGCCAGCAGTCTAAATCTACAAGTCTATGGCTACACCTTC.

This clone was found once. J is TRBJ2-7 and V is TRBV7-9; D ambiguous. Per germline, CDR1 SEHNR and CDR2 FQNEAQ (reference sequence). The CDR3 length is 12 residues. V lost 7 bases, J lost 0 bases, and 7 bases lay in between. The CDR3 DNA sequence: TGTGCCAGCACCGACAACTCCTACGAGCAGTACTTC. It specifies CASTDNSYEQYF. The full variable domain, in which reference TRBV7-9 and TRBJ2-7 provide the parts outside the CDR3, is DTGVSQNPRHKITKRGQNVTFRCDPISEHNRLYWYRQTLGQGPEFLTYFQNEAQLEKSRLLSDRFSAERPKGSFSTLEIQRTEQGDSAMYLCASTDNSYEQYFGPGTRLTVT.

The V and J genes are TRBV11-1 and TRBJ1-1; D is perhaps TRBD1 (5 bases). Germline V gene data show CDR1 as SGHAT and CDR2 as FQDESV (reference sequence). This CDR3 is built from 17 residues. Trimming took 5 bases from V and 3 from J, leaving 22 bases between them. DNA for the CDR3: TGTGCCAGCAGCCGTTTTTCGGACGGTCTGGGGCACACTGAAGCTTTCTTT. Translated, it gives CASSRFSDGLGHTEAFF. Variable domain in full (rest from reference TRBV11-1 and TRBJ1-1): EAEVAQSPRYKITEKSQAVAFWCDPISGHATLYWYRQILGQGPELLVQFQDESVVDDSQLPKDRFSAERLKGVDSTLKIQPAELGDSAMYLCASSRFSDGLGHTEAFFGQGTRLTVV.

The chain joins TRBV9 to TRBJ2-3, with unresolved D. Trimming shortened V by 0 bases and J by 3 bases, and 20 bases separated the two germline ends. The CDR3 has 18 residues. Per germline, CDR1 SGDLS and CDR2 YYNGEE. Written as DNA, the CDR3 is TGTGCCAGCAGCGTAGATTTCCCCGGACCTGCTCGAACAGATACGCAGTATTTT. This translates into CASSVDFPGPARTDTQYF.

The gene calls are TRBV7-9 and TRBJ2-5; no clear D gene. Germline CDR1 reads SEHNR; CDR2 reads FQNEAQ (reference sequence). Trimming shortened V by 1 base and J by 5 bases, and 5 bases separated the two germline ends. The CDR3 totals 12 residues. CDR3 residues: CASSLVSETQYF. CDR3 DNA: TGTGCCAGCAGCTTAGTTTCGGAGACCCAGTACTTC. The complete variable domain, with remaining parts taken from reference TRBV7-9 and TRBJ2-5, reads DTGVSQNPRHKITKRGQNVTFRCDPISEHNRLYWYRQTLGQGPEFLTYFQNEAQLEKSRLLSDRFSAERPKGSFSTLEIQRTEQGDSAMYLCASSLVSETQYFGPGTRLLVL.

The chain uses TRBV11-2 and TRBJ1-1; 9 bases are shared with TRBD1. This CDR3 comprises 15 residues. The V segment lost 5 bases and the J segment 1 base; nucleotides outside the gene matches: 5. Per germline, CDR1 SGHAT and CDR2 FQNNGV. The CDR3 DNA follows: TGTGCCAGCAGCCACCTACAGGGGGCGAACACTGAAGCTTTCTTT. Translating it yields CASSHLQGANTEAFF.

The chain is built from TRBV6-5 and TRBJ2-3; D is possibly TRBD1 (5 bases). The CDR3 has 14 residues. V was clipped by 4 bases and J by 0 bases, with 8 bases between them. Germline CDR1 and CDR2: MNHEY and SVGAGI. For the CDR3, the DNA is TGTGCCAGCAGTTTCGACAGTAGCACAGATACGCAGTATTTT. Its protein product is CASSFDSSTDTQYF.

J is TRBJ2-2 and V is TRBV5-4, with 11 bases identical to TRBD2. The CDR3 contains 15 residues. Germline V gene data show CDR1 as SGHNT and CDR2 as YYREEE (reference sequence). The trim removed 2 bases at V and 5 bases at J, leaving 2 bases unmatched. Here the CDR3 reads CASSFSGRGTGELFF. The CDR3 DNA reads as TGTGCCAGCAGCTTTAGCGGGAGGGGGACCGGGGAGCTGTTTTTT.

V usage is TRBV28 and J usage is TRBJ1-1; perhaps TRBD1 as D (5 bases). There are 14 residues in the CDR3. The V gene lost 11 bases and the J gene lost 4 bases, with 20 bases spanning the gap. Germline V gene data show CDR1 as MDHEN and CDR2 as SYDVKM. The CDR3 DNA is TGTGCCTCAGCGGTAGGGCAGGGTCTCACTGAAGCTTTCTTT. Its protein is CASAVGQGLTEAFF.

This chain links TRBV6-1 with TRBJ2-7; 12 nucleotides align to TRBD1. Germline CDR1 and CDR2: MNHNS and SASEGT. J gave up 5 bases and V 3 bases, and 8 bases lay outside the gene matches. The CDR3 totals 16 residues. This CDR3 reads CASSDSGTGGWHEQYF. CDR3 in DNA: TGTGCCAGCAGTGATTCCGGGACAGGGGGCTGGCACGAGCAGTACTTC.

The rearrangement uses TRBV19 and TRBJ2-3; TRBD2 is a possible D gene (6 bases). V was pared by 4 bases and J by 4 bases, with 9 bases between. CDR3 length: 13 amino acids. Looked up from germline, CDR1 is LNHDA and CDR2 is SQIVND (reference sequence). The chain's CDR3 is CASSNGGSDTQYF. The CDR3 DNA reads as TGTGCCAGTAGTAACGGGGGTTCAGATACGCAGTATTTT. The variable domain in full, completed from reference TRBV19 and TRBJ2-3, reads DGGITQSPKYLFRKEGQNVTLSCEQNLNHDAMYWYRQDPGQGLRLIYYSQIVNDFQKGDIAEGYSVSREKKESFPLTVTSAQKNPTAFYLCASSNGGSDTQYFGPGTRLTVL.

This clone has a single count. CDR3 sequence (DNA): TGTGCCAGCAGCTTTACGCCTCAAGGACAGGCAACTAATGAAAAACTGTTTTTT. Translated: CASSFTPQGQATNEKLFF. V gene TRBV5-5 combines with J gene TRBJ1-4, with 7 bases aligning to TRBD1. J was trimmed by 0 bases and V by 2 bases; bases with no gene match: 10. This CDR3 is 18 amino acids long. CDR1 is SGHKS, CDR2 YYEKEE, per germline (reference sequence).

The chain uses TRBV6-4 and TRBJ2-2; 13 positions match TRBD2. The CDR3 sequence is 16 residues long. The junction had 5 bases not matched to a gene; V was cut back by 2 bases and J by 8 bases. CDR1 and CDR2 from the germline V gene are MRHNA and SNTAGT. The CDR3: CASSDNGLAGVGELFF. CDR3 DNA sequence: TGTGCCAGCAGTGACAACGGACTAGCGGGAGTGGGGGAGCTGTTTTTT.

V and J are TRBV7-2 and TRBJ2-2; D is perhaps TRBD1 or TRBD2 (5 bases each). The length of the CDR3 is 16 residues. CDR1 and CDR2 (germline): SGHTA, FQGNSA. V shed 2 bases and J shed 7 bases, with 17 bases lying between them. CDR3 protein: CASSLRRAGLSGELFF. For the CDR3, the DNA is TGTGCCAGCAGCTTAAGGCGGGCAGGGTTGAGCGGGGAGCTGTTTTTT. Using reference TRBV7-2 and TRBJ2-2 for the parts outside the CDR3, the full variable domain is GAGVSQSPSNKVTEKGKDVELRCDPISGHTALYWYRQSLGQGLEFLIYFQGNSAPDKSGLPSDRFSAERTGGSVSTLTIQRTQQEDSAVYLCASSLRRAGLSGELFFGEGSRLTVL.

V is TRBV6-1 and J is TRBJ2-7, with a weak D call TRBD2 (5 bases). Trimming removed 0 bases from V and 4 bases from J, with 7 bases in between. Looked up from germline, CDR1 is MNHNS and CDR2 is SASEGT. The CDR3 has 13 amino acids. The CDR3 region is CASSEAEVYEQYF. The DNA for the CDR3 is TGTGCCAGCAGTGAAGCGGAGGTATACGAGCAGTACTTC.

J is TRBJ2-1 and V is TRBV11-2, with TRBD2 as a possible D gene (6 bases). Germline V lookup: CDR1 SGHAT, CDR2 FQNNGV. The CDR3 runs to 18 residues. V dropped 2 bases and J dropped 2 bases, with 19 bases sitting between them. CDR3 amino acids: CASSLFPRGGKAYNEQFF. Here the CDR3 DNA reads TGTGCCAGCAGCTTATTCCCACGCGGCGGGAAGGCCTACAATGAGCAGTTCTTC.

V gene TRBV11-2 combines with J gene TRBJ2-2, with D possibly TRBD2 on 6 matching bases. V was clipped by 5 bases and J by 2 bases, with 12 bases between them. The CDR3 covers 15 residues. CDR1 and CDR2 from the germline V gene are SGHAT and FQNNGV. DNA of the CDR3: TGTGCCAGCAGCACTACCGGGGGAAACACCGGGGAGCTGTTTTTT. This codes for CASSTTGGNTGELFF.

The chain recombines TRBV7-3 with TRBJ2-1; 7 bases line up with TRBD2. This CDR3 is built from 15 residues. CDR1 SGHTA and CDR2 FQGTGA come from the germline V gene. The J segment lost 5 bases and the V segment lost 7 bases, leaving 11 bases of the junction unmatched. CDR3 loop: CASNVRGGLDNEQFF. In DNA form, the CDR3 reads TGTGCCAGCAACGTAAGGGGAGGGCTAGACAATGAGCAGTTCTTC.

The V call is TRBV5-6, the J call TRBJ2-7; 7 positions agree with TRBD2. V trimming: 3 bases; J trimming: 3 bases; junction bases outside the gene matches: 6. CDR1 and CDR2 (germline): SGHDT, YYEEEE. The CDR3 consists of 14 residues. The CDR3 DNA reads as TGTGCCAGCAGCTCCGGACTAGACGTCTACGAGCAGTACTTC. The encoded protein is CASSSGLDVYEQYF.